A selection of T cell receptor beta chains follows, all from one sample in a study of yellow fever vaccine responses in identical twins. TCRdb used MiXCR to reprocess the RT-PCR reads, holding one entry per CDR3 protein. Counted here are approximately 16,000 distinct CDR3 sequences, roughly four fifths occurring once; the ten biggest clones make up more than 1.5%. The source was T cells from blood (PBMCs), unsorted or a sorted subset (not recorded which), collected before or after yellow fever vaccination (not recorded which). The receptors stem from a woman aged 18-29 years who received the yellow fever vaccine. CDR3s include the opening cysteine and the closing phenylalanine or tryptophan. Each record gives: clone size, J gene, D gene, V gene, CDR3 protein, CDR3 DNA. The D gene is left open where the match is weak. The listing skips clone size in some rows; elsewhere it reads once, few, many or a size class.

size: NA
J: TRBJ2-7
D: NA
V: TRBV7-2
CDR3: CASSLDGGRQYF
DNA: TGTGCCAGCAGCTTAGATGGGGGCAGGCAGTACTTC

size: NA
J: TRBJ2-1
D: TRBD2
V: TRBV20-1
CDR3: CSAFGTSGIYNEQFF
DNA: TGCAGTGCTTTCGGGACTAGCGGGATCTACAATGAGCAGTTCTTC

size: once
J: TRBJ1-2
D: NA
V: TRBV29-1
CDR3: CSVEFNSGTEWGYTF
DNA: TGCAGCGTTGAGTTCAATTCGGGCACAGAGTGGGGCTACACCTTC

size: once
J: TRBJ1-2
D: NA
V: TRBV29-1
CDR3: CSLHQPGRYGYTF
DNA: TGCAGCCTCCATCAACCGGGACGCTATGGCTACACCTTC

size: NA
J: TRBJ2-5
D: NA
V: TRBV7-6
CDR3: CASSLRILETQYF
DNA: TGTGCCAGCAGCTTGCGGATTCTAGAGACCCAGTACTTC

size: NA
J: TRBJ2-7
D: NA
V: TRBV13
CDR3: CASSLGHEQYF
DNA: TGTGCCAGCAGCTTAGGCCACGAGCAGTACTTC

size: NA
J: TRBJ1-5
D: NA
V: TRBV13
CDR3: CASRPGLSNQPQHF
DNA: TGTGCCAGCAGGCCGGGCCTATCCAATCAGCCCCAGCATTTT

size: NA
J: TRBJ2-1
D: NA
V: TRBV12-3/TRBV12-4
CDR3: CASKESADEQFF
DNA: TGTGCCAGCAAAGAATCGGCGGATGAGCAGTTCTTC

size: NA
J: TRBJ1-5
D: NA
V: TRBV11-1
CDR3: CASSHGGINQPQHF
DNA: TGTGCCAGCAGCCACGGAGGGATAAATCAGCCCCAGCATTTT

size: NA
J: TRBJ2-3
D: NA
V: TRBV11-1
CDR3: CASSSDSSNTQYF
DNA: TGTGCCAGCAGCTCGGACAGCAGTAATACGCAGTATTTT

size: NA
J: TRBJ2-3
D: TRBD2
V: TRBV12-3/TRBV12-4
CDR3: CASSPPGLAGPKPTDTQYF
DNA: TGTGCCAGCAGCCCTCCGGGACTAGCGGGCCCAAAGCCCACAGATACGCAGTATTTT

size: NA
J: TRBJ2-7
D: NA
V: TRBV20-1
CDR3: CSAQGLNFYEQYF
DNA: TGCAGTGCCCAGGGACTGAATTTCTACGAGCAGTACTTC

size: NA
J: TRBJ2-4
D: NA
V: TRBV20-1
CDR3: CSADRTVKNIQYF
DNA: TGCAGTGCTGATCGGACAGTCAAAAACATTCAGTACTTC

size: NA
J: TRBJ2-2
D: NA
V: TRBV11-1
CDR3: CASSLVPGVDGELFF
DNA: TGTGCCAGCAGCTTAGTACCAGGGGTCGACGGGGAGCTGTTTTTT

size: NA
J: TRBJ1-5
D: NA
V: TRBV6-1
CDR3: CASSEGNQPQHF
DNA: TGTGCCAGCAGTGAAGGGAATCAGCCCCAGCATTTT

size: few
J: TRBJ2-7
D: NA
V: TRBV11-2
CDR3: CASSPTVAYEQYF
DNA: TGTGCCAGCAGCCCTACGGTGGCCTACGAGCAGTACTTC

size: NA
J: TRBJ1-2
D: NA
V: TRBV4-3
CDR3: CASSQDGDMPYGYTF
DNA: TGCGCCAGCAGCCAAGATGGGGACATGCCCTATGGCTACACCTTC

size: NA
J: TRBJ1-5
D: TRBD1
V: TRBV29-1
CDR3: CSAGQGSNQPQHF
DNA: TGCAGCGCCGGACAGGGGAGCAATCAGCCCCAGCATTTT

size: NA
J: TRBJ2-7
D: NA
V: TRBV7-3
CDR3: CASSLTGVGYEQYF
DNA: TGTGCCAGCAGCTTAACCGGGGTCGGCTACGAGCAGTACTTC

size: NA
J: TRBJ2-1
D: NA
V: TRBV7-9
CDR3: CASSLVAGANEQFF
DNA: TGTGCCAGCAGCTTAGTGGCAGGGGCCAATGAGCAGTTCTTC

size: few
J: TRBJ2-5
D: NA
V: TRBV11-1
CDR3: CASSSLRQASLKTQETQYF
DNA: TGTGCCAGCAGCTCACTAAGACAGGCTTCCCTCAAAACTCAAGAGACCCAGTACTTC

size: NA
J: TRBJ2-1
D: TRBD1
V: TRBV7-2
CDR3: CASSLAGQHNEQFF
DNA: TGTGCCAGCAGCTTAGCGGGACAGCACAATGAGCAGTTCTTC

size: once
J: TRBJ2-2
D: NA
V: TRBV5-4
CDR3: CASSPPGTVNTGELFF
DNA: TGTGCCAGCAGCCCGCCAGGGACTGTGAACACCGGGGAGCTGTTTTTT

size: few
J: TRBJ2-7
D: NA
V: TRBV6-2/TRBV6-3
CDR3: CAGAYGVSHEQYF
DNA: TGCGCCGGCGCTTACGGTGTCAGCCACGAGCAGTACTTC

size: NA
J: TRBJ2-1
D: NA
V: TRBV12-3/TRBV12-4
CDR3: CASSPTGSTYNEQFF
DNA: TGTGCCAGCAGCCCAACCGGGTCGACCTACAATGAGCAGTTCTTC

size: NA
J: TRBJ2-6
D: TRBD2
V: TRBV19
CDR3: CASSPTGGTGANVLTF
DNA: TGTGCCAGTAGTCCGACGGGAGGTACCGGGGCCAACGTCCTGACTTTC

size: NA
J: TRBJ1-1
D: NA
V: TRBV24-1
CDR3: CATRSNTEAFF
DNA: TGTGCCACCAGGTCGAACACTGAAGCTTTCTTT

size: few
J: TRBJ2-1
D: NA
V: TRBV29-1
CDR3: CSVARGLLNEQFF
DNA: TGCAGCGTTGCACGAGGACTGTTAAATGAGCAGTTCTTC

size: NA
J: TRBJ1-1
D: NA
V: TRBV4-1
CDR3: CASSQTGNTEAFF
DNA: TGCGCCAGCAGCCAAACAGGGAATACTGAAGCTTTCTTT

size: NA
J: TRBJ2-7
D: TRBD2
V: TRBV12-3/TRBV12-4
CDR3: CASRRSGRAYEQYF
DNA: TGTGCCAGCAGGAGAAGCGGGAGGGCCTACGAGCAGTACTTC

size: NA
J: TRBJ2-7
D: NA
V: TRBV29-1
CDR3: CSVGSDLSYEQYF
DNA: TGCAGCGTTGGTTCGGATCTCTCCTACGAGCAGTACTTC

size: NA
J: TRBJ2-1
D: TRBD1
V: TRBV7-9
CDR3: CASSPIWVGQDEQFF
DNA: TGTGCCAGCAGCCCCATATGGGTGGGACAGGATGAGCAGTTCTTC

size: NA
J: TRBJ2-6
D: NA
V: TRBV11-2
CDR3: CASSLQSSGANVLTF
DNA: TGTGCCAGCAGTTTACAAAGCTCTGGGGCCAACGTCCTGACTTTC

size: NA
J: TRBJ2-3
D: TRBD2
V: TRBV18
CDR3: CASSRTRPPDTQYF
DNA: TGTGCCAGCTCAAGGACTAGACCCCCAGATACGCAGTATTTT

size: once
J: TRBJ2-5
D: NA
V: TRBV12-3/TRBV12-4
CDR3: CASSLEFSSQETQYF
DNA: TGTGCCAGCAGTTTAGAATTTTCGTCGCAAGAGACCCAGTACTTC

size: NA
J: TRBJ1-6
D: NA
V: TRBV27
CDR3: CASSLDYRNLHF
DNA: TGTGCCAGCAGTCTCGATTATAGAAACCTCCACTTT

size: NA
J: TRBJ2-5
D: NA
V: TRBV7-9
CDR3: CASSFPAQETQYF
DNA: TGTGCCAGCAGCTTCCCGGCCCAAGAGACCCAGTACTTC

size: NA
J: TRBJ2-1
D: NA
V: TRBV2
CDR3: CASKRSYSYNEQFF
DNA: TGTGCCAGCAAAAGAAGCTACTCCTACAATGAGCAGTTCTTC

size: NA
J: TRBJ2-7
D: NA
V: TRBV5-4
CDR3: CASVRQGTYEQYF
DNA: TGTGCCAGCGTTAGGCAGGGGACCTACGAGCAGTACTTC

size: NA
J: TRBJ1-1
D: TRBD1
V: TRBV2
CDR3: CASLRDSTLNTEAFF
DNA: TGTGCCAGTCTACGGGACAGCACCCTGAACACTGAAGCTTTCTTT

size: few
J: TRBJ1-1
D: TRBD1
V: TRBV23-1
CDR3: CASSPRTGRLITEAFF
DNA: TGCGCCAGCAGTCCCCGGACAGGGAGATTGATCACTGAAGCTTTCTTT

size: NA
J: TRBJ2-3
D: NA
V: TRBV20-1
CDR3: CSARSAYTDTQYF
DNA: TGCAGTGCTCGGTCGGCCTACACAGATACGCAGTATTTT

size: few
J: TRBJ1-2
D: NA
V: TRBV15
CDR3: CATSDQGYGYTF
DNA: TGTGCCACCAGTGATCAGGGGTATGGCTACACCTTC

size: NA
J: TRBJ2-5
D: TRBD2
V: TRBV18
CDR3: CASSPPRGASGRETQYF
DNA: TGTGCCAGCTCACCACCGCGTGGGGCTAGCGGGAGAGAGACCCAGTACTTC

size: NA
J: TRBJ1-1
D: NA
V: TRBV4-1
CDR3: CASSQTPGAPTEAFF
DNA: TGCGCCAGCAGCCAGACCCCGGGAGCGCCCACTGAAGCTTTCTTT

size: NA
J: TRBJ2-3
D: TRBD2
V: TRBV12-3/TRBV12-4
CDR3: CASSLIFGSGAGTDTQYF
DNA: TGTGCCAGCAGTTTAATTTTTGGGAGCGGGGCTGGAACAGATACGCAGTATTTT

size: NA
J: TRBJ2-5
D: TRBD2
V: TRBV20-1
CDR3: CSARLAGGRETQYF
DNA: TGCAGTGCAAGACTAGCGGGGGGGCGAGAGACCCAGTACTTC

size: NA
J: TRBJ2-3
D: TRBD1
V: TRBV3-1
CDR3: CASRLTGEDTQYF
DNA: TGTGCCAGCAGACTCACAGGGGAAGATACGCAGTATTTT

size: NA
J: TRBJ2-7
D: NA
V: TRBV11-1
CDR3: CASSSGYEQYF
DNA: TGTGCCAGCAGCTCCGGCTACGAGCAGTACTTC

size: NA
J: TRBJ2-1
D: TRBD1
V: TRBV29-1
CDR3: CSVEDRVTYNEQFF
DNA: TGCAGCGTTGAGGACAGGGTAACCTACAATGAGCAGTTCTTC

size: NA
J: TRBJ2-7
D: NA
V: TRBV29-1
CDR3: CSVGVGSYEQYF
DNA: TGCAGCGTTGGAGTAGGGAGCTACGAGCAGTACTTC

size: NA
J: TRBJ2-7
D: TRBD2
V: TRBV29-1
CDR3: CSVDGTSGTSSYEQYF
DNA: TGCAGCGTTGATGGGACTAGCGGGACGAGCTCCTACGAGCAGTACTTC

size: NA
J: TRBJ2-7
D: NA
V: TRBV29-1
CDR3: CSVVLLQSQGVDEQYF
DNA: TGCAGCGTTGTCCTCCTTCAATCCCAGGGTGTGGATGAGCAGTACTTC

size: NA
J: TRBJ2-1
D: TRBD1
V: TRBV12-3/TRBV12-4
CDR3: CASSQSDRGLDNEQFF
DNA: TGTGCCAGCAGTCAATCGGACAGGGGGCTGGACAATGAGCAGTTCTTC

size: NA
J: TRBJ2-3
D: NA
V: TRBV5-1
CDR3: CASSLDSSTDTQYF
DNA: TGCGCCAGCAGCTTGGACAGCAGCACAGATACGCAGTATTTT